These 25 T cell receptor beta chains came from one sample sequenced in a study of blood T cell repertoires in COVID-19. Method: immunoSEQ multiplex PCR; TCRdb's copy keeps in-frame clones and lacks some. The sample carries tens of thousands of clones, 65% to 90% recorded once. What was sequenced was peripheral blood. The receptors stem from a man aged 80 or over with active COVID-19.

The chain employs TRBV11-2 and TRBJ2-1; TRBD1 might be the D (6 bases). Germline-derived CDR1 and CDR2 are SGHAT and FQNNGV. V dropped 5 bases and J dropped 5 bases, with 13 bases sitting between them. CDR3 length equals 14 residues. CDR3 bases: TGTGCCAGCAGCAAATCCGGGACAAACAATGAGCAGTTCTTC. Translation: CASSKSGTNNEQFF.

The chain joins TRBV11-2 to TRBJ1-1, with D unclear. CDR3 length: 13 residues. V was clipped by 5 bases and J by 2 bases, with 9 bases between them. The V gene's germline CDR1 is SGHAT and CDR2 FQNNGV. For the CDR3, the DNA is TGTGCCAGCAGCCCGACGACTAACACTGAAGCTTTCTTT. Translation: CASSPTTNTEAFF.

The gene calls are TRBV30 and TRBJ2-3, with 8 bases matching TRBD2. Looked up from germline, CDR1 is GTSNPN and CDR2 is SVGIG (reference sequence). There are 14 residues in the CDR3. V shed 3 bases and J 2 bases; nucleotides not matched to a gene: 4. CDR3 protein: CAWRLADTTDTQYF. DNA of the CDR3: TGTGCCTGGAGACTAGCGGATACCACAGATACGCAGTATTTT.

The V gene is TRBV7-2, the J gene TRBJ2-1, with D perhaps matching TRBD1 (8 bases). Germline V lookup: CDR1 SGHTA, CDR2 FQGNSA. The CDR3 consists of 16 residues. Trimming removed 3 bases from V and 1 base from J, with 13 bases in between. The CDR3 reads CASSFNRGGSYNEQFF. CDR3 coding DNA: TGTGCCAGCAGCTTTAACAGGGGGGGATCCTACAATGAGCAGTTCTTC.

By frequency in the sample, this clone is medium-sized. The chain combines TRBV12-5 with TRBJ1-1; D is ambiguous. The CDR3 has 15 amino acids. Germline CDR1 is LGHNT and CDR2 is FRNRAP. With 0 bases removed from V and 1 base from J, the gap between germline ends came to 9 bases. In DNA form, the CDR3 reads TGTGCTAGTGGTTTGGTACTCGGTAGGAACACTGAAGCTTTCTTT. This codes for CASGLVLGRNTEAFF. The full variable domain, in which reference TRBV12-5 and TRBJ1-1 provide the parts outside the CDR3, is DARVTQTPRHKVTEMGQEVTMRCQPILGHNTVFWYRQTMMQGLELLAYFRNRAPLDDSGMPKDRFSAEMPDATLATLKIQPSEPRDSAVYFCASGLVLGRNTEAFFGQGTRLTVV.

The chain uses TRBV7-6 and TRBJ2-3, with 8 bases fitting TRBD2. The germline CDR1 and CDR2 sequences are SGHVS and FNYEAQ. V lost 1 base to trimming and J lost 5 bases; unmatched junction nucleotides: 5. CDR3 size: 15 residues. The DNA for the CDR3 is TGTGCCAGCAGCTTAGTACGGGAGGGCGGAGATACGCAGTATTTT. This encodes CASSLVREGGDTQYF. Based on the CDR3 plus reference TRBV7-6 and TRBJ2-3, the full variable domain is GAGVSQSPRYKVTKRGQDVALRCDPISGHVSLYWYRQALGQGPEFLTYFNYEAQQDKSGLPNDRFSAERPEGSISTLTIQRTEQRDSAMYRCASSLVREGGDTQYFGPGTRLTVL.

The rearrangement links TRBV2 to TRBJ2-4; 10 positions agree with TRBD1. Germline V lookup: CDR1 SNHLY, CDR2 FYNNEI. J lost 2 bases, V lost 8 bases, and 6 bases had no gene match. The CDR3 contains 15 residues. As DNA, the CDR3 is TGTGCCAGCTCCCGGGACAGGGGTTCCAAAAACATTCAGTACTTC. This translates into CASSRDRGSKNIQYF.

The chain combines TRBV5-1 with TRBJ1-1; D is undetermined. V was shortened by 0 bases and J by 11 bases, with 14 bases between the two germline ends. Germline values: CDR1 SGHRS, CDR2 YFSETQ. CDR3 length: 13 amino acids. CDR3 protein: CASSLDGVTGAFF. The DNA for the CDR3 is TGCGCCAGCAGCTTGGACGGGGTCACCGGCGCTTTCTTT.

The V call is TRBV15, the J call TRBJ1-2; unclear D gene. The CDR3 contains 16 residues. The V gene's germline CDR1 is LNHNV and CDR2 YYDKDF (reference sequence). With 0 bases removed from V and 5 bases from J, the gap between germline ends came to 16 bases. In nucleotides, the CDR3 is TGTGCCACCAGCAGAGATAGGAGTTCCGGAGGTTATGGCTACACCTTC. Its translation is CATSRDRSSGGYGYTF. Full variable domain (rest looked up from reference TRBV15 and TRBJ1-2): DAMVIQNPRYQVTQFGKPVTLSCSQTLNHNVMYWYQQKSSQAPKLLFHYYDKDFNNEADTPDNFQSRRPNTSFCFLDIRSPGLGDTAMYLCATSRDRSSGGYGYTFGSGTRLTVV.

This clone is a singleton in its sample. The rearrangement uses TRBV6-4 and TRBJ2-7, with 9 bases aligning to TRBD2. The CDR3 length is 15 residues. V lost 2 bases and J lost 3; bases outside the gene matches: 5. From germline, CDR1 is MRHNA and CDR2 SNTAGT. CDR3 in DNA: TGTGCCAGCAGTGACGGGCTAGCGGGATACTACGAGCAGTACTTC. This translates into CASSDGLAGYYEQYF.

This clone was picked up one time. V and J are TRBV12-3 or TRBV12-4 and TRBJ1-1, with D hard to call. The CDR3 runs to 13 residues. The V end lost 6 bases, the J end lost 3 bases, and 11 bases lay between the germline ends. CDR3 protein: CASSPSGYTEAFF. The CDR3 nucleotides read TGTGCCAGCAGCCCATCGGGTTACACTGAAGCTTTCTTT.

Only one count was recorded for this clone. This chain joins TRBV7-9 and TRBJ2-7, with a possible D match to TRBD1 (6 bases). Trimming pared 2 bases from V and 4 bases from J, leaving 18 bases between. The germline V gene encodes CDR1 SEHNR and CDR2 FQNEAQ (reference sequence). The CDR3 length is 16 residues. The CDR3 DNA is TGTGCCAGCAGCTTAAGTGGGGGCAGGGGTGGATACGAGCAGTACTTC. Translated: CASSLSGGRGGYEQYF.

The chain recombines TRBV18 with TRBJ2-5, with D possibly matching TRBD1 (5 bases). Trimming took 3 bases from V and 0 from J, leaving 11 bases between them. The germline CDR1 and CDR2 sequences are KGHSH and LQKENI. The CDR3 covers 15 residues. CDR3 in amino acids: CASSPSLTDQETQYF. Here the CDR3 DNA reads TGTGCCAGCTCACCGAGCTTGACAGACCAAGAGACCCAGTACTTC.

V is TRBV3-1 (or the pseudogene TRBV3-2) and J is TRBJ1-1, with D perhaps matching TRBD1 (6 bases). From germline, CDR1 is LGHDT and CDR2 YNNKEL (reference sequence). V lost 1 base and J 7 bases, leaving 16 bases between the germline ends. This CDR3 has 15 residues. CDR3 sequence: CASSQGSTGNLEAFF. The CDR3 nucleotides read TGTGCCAGCAGCCAAGGAAGTACAGGGAACCTTGAAGCTTTCTTT.

This chain connects TRBV4-2 to TRBJ2-2, with TRBD1 matching over 7 bases. Per the germline V gene, CDR1 is LGHNA and CDR2 is YNFKEQ. The CDR3 loop spans 15 amino acids. J lost 0 bases, V lost 7 bases, and 5 bases had no gene match. The CDR3 sequence: CASTTGTANTGELFF. The CDR3 nucleotides read TGTGCCAGCACAACCGGGACAGCGAACACCGGGGAGCTGTTTTTT.

The rearrangement uses TRBV27 and TRBJ2-7; tentatively, D is TRBD2 (5 bases). The germline CDR1 and CDR2 sequences are MNHEY and SMNVEV (reference sequence). Between the trimmed V and J ends, which lost 5 bases and 9 bases, there was a span of 23 bases. This CDR3 region has 15 residues. The CDR3 loop reads CASSVDGVSQGRQYF. CDR3 nucleotides: TGTGCCAGCAGTGTCGACGGGGTCTCCCAAGGCCGGCAGTACTTC.

This sequence joins TRBV27 and TRBJ1-1; TRBD1 matches at 9 bases. V trimming: 3 bases; J trimming: 4 bases; junction bases outside the gene matches: 12. Germline assignment: CDR1 MNHEY and CDR2 SMNVEV (reference sequence). This CDR3 is 17 amino acids long. The CDR3 loop is CASSFDPGQGLGTEAFF. DNA for the CDR3: TGTGCCAGCAGTTTCGACCCGGGACAGGGTCTGGGCACTGAAGCTTTCTTT.

The rearrangement uses TRBV6-2 or TRBV6-3 and TRBJ2-1, with 7 bases lining up with TRBD1. The germline V gene has CDR1 MNHEY and CDR2 SVGEGT. CDR3 length: 17 residues. V lost 1 base and J lost 9; bases outside the gene matches: 15. For the CDR3, the DNA is TGTGCCAGCAGTTACTTGGGAATGACAGGGATCAACGCTGAGCAGTTCTTC. Translating it yields CASSYLGMTGINAEQFF.

The count of this clone is one. J is TRBJ2-3 and V is TRBV5-5; 7 bases are shared with TRBD1. The CDR3 consists of 15 residues. The V gene end was trimmed by 5 bases and the J gene end by 4 bases; junction bases not matched to a gene: 10. Per germline, CDR1 SGHKS and CDR2 YYEKEE (reference sequence). This CDR3 is CASSSTGVLADTQYF. The CDR3 DNA reads as TGTGCCAGCAGTTCCACAGGGGTTCTTGCAGATACGCAGTATTTT.

V usage is TRBV5-4 and J usage is TRBJ1-2; 7 bases are a match to TRBD1. CDR3 length equals 13 residues. Losses at the gene ends were 4 bases for V and 2 bases for J; bases not matched to a gene: 2. CDR1 and CDR2 from the germline V gene are SGHNT and YYREEE (reference sequence). CDR3 in amino acids: CASSPDRNYGYTF. The DNA for the CDR3 is TGTGCCAGCAGCCCGGACAGGAACTATGGCTACACCTTC.

The V call is TRBV19, the J call TRBJ2-3; TRBD1 matches 7 bases. Trimming removed 3 bases from V and 8 bases from J; junction bases left unmatched: 11. The CDR3 loop spans 15 amino acids. The V gene's germline CDR1 is LNHDA and CDR2 SQIVND (reference sequence). CDR3 DNA sequence: TGTGCCAGTAGTATCCCGGGACAGCCTTATGGTACGCAGTATTTT. Translation: CASSIPGQPYGTQYF. Complete variable domain (other parts from reference TRBV19 and TRBJ2-3): DGGITQSPKYLFRKEGQNVTLSCEQNLNHDAMYWYRQDPGQGLRLIYYSQIVNDFQKGDIAEGYSVSREKKESFPLTVTSAQKNPTAFYLCASSIPGQPYGTQYFGPGTRLTVL.

The V and J genes are TRBV28 and TRBJ2-7; D is possibly TRBD2 (5 bases). V dropped 5 bases and J dropped 3 bases, with 14 bases sitting between them. The CDR3 is 14 amino acids. CDR1 and CDR2 (germline): MDHEN, SYDVKM. CDR3 bases: TGTGCCAGCAGTCCCCCCGGACTGGGCTACGAGCAGTACTTC. This gives the protein CASSPPGLGYEQYF.

CDR3: CASSMGGGYEQYF. Written as DNA, the CDR3 is TGTGCCAGTAGTATGGGGGGAGGATACGAGCAGTACTTC. This chain links TRBV19 with TRBJ2-7; D is possibly TRBD2 (6 bases). From germline, CDR1 is LNHDA and CDR2 SQIVND (reference sequence). V dropped 3 bases and J dropped 4 bases, with 10 bases sitting between them. The CDR3 contains 13 residues.

The chain has TRBV5-1 and TRBJ2-5, with D possibly being TRBD1 (6 bases). The CDR3 runs 14 residues. Germline V gene data show CDR1 as SGHRS and CDR2 as YFSETQ. V lost 5 bases to trimming and J lost 3 bases, with 14 bases between them. This CDR3 is CASSRSGVEETQYF. Written as DNA, the CDR3 is TGCGCCAGCAGTCGATCAGGGGTTGAAGAGACCCAGTACTTC.

This clone has a single count. V is TRBV6-5 and J is TRBJ2-7; 7 nucleotides agree with TRBD2. The CDR3 is 14 residues long. V gave up 6 bases and J gave up 6 bases; unmatched junction bases: 11. In germline, CDR1 is MNHEY, CDR2 SVGAGI. DNA for the CDR3: TGTGCCAGCAGGAGGGAGGGCCAAGACGGCGAGCAGTACTTC. It codes for CASRREGQDGEQYF.